This T cell receptor (beta chain) stems from a study of blood T cell repertoires in COVID-19. Study details: The United States, Italy and Spain supplied acute and convalescent COVID-19 samples.

Original processing methods: Nucleated cell number was recorded as an estimate derived from reference gene primer amplification. Profiled with immunoSEQ multiplex PCR; TCRdb holds only in-frame clones, not every one. The V and J calls and clone size were taken over from that table, and D and trimming were inferred from the DNA. This table has more than 35,000 clones, 84% appearing once. The V and J ends lost 0 bases and 8 bases respectively, with 15 bases between them. CDR1 is LGHDT, CDR2 YNNKEL, per germline (reference sequence). The CDR3 length is 15 residues. V is TRBV3-1 (or the pseudogene TRBV3-2) and J is TRBJ2-3, with TRBD2 as a possible D gene (7 bases). Sample: peripheral blood. The TCR comes from a middle-aged man with active or convalescent COVID-19. This CDR3 is CASSQDGRGGGTQYF. CDR3 bases: TGTGCCAGCAGCCAAGATGGGAGGGGGGGAGGTACGCAGTATTTT.